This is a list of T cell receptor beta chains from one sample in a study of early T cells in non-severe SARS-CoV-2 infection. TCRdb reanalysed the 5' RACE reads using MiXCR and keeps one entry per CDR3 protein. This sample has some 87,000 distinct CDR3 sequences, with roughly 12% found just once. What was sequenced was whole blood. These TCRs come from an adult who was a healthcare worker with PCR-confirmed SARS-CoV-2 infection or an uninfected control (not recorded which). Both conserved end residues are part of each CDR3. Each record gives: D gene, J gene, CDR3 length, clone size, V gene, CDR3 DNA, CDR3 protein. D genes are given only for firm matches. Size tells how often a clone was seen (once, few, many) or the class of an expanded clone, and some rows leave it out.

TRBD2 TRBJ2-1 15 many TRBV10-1 TGCGCCAGCAGTGAGAGGGCTAGCGGGCGGAATGAGCAGTTCTTC CASSERASGRNEQFF
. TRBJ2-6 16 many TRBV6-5 TGTGCCAGCACTCTCTGGACCGGCTCTGGGGCCAACGTCCTGACTTTC CASTLWTGSGANVLTF
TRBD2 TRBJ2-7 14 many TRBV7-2 TGTGCCAGCAGCTTGGCTAGCGGGAGCAACGAGCAGTACTTC CASSLASGSNEQYF
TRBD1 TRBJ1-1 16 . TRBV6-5 TGTGCCAGCAGTTACTCGACCGGGACAGGGGGCACTGAAGTTTTCTTT CASSYSTGTGGTEVFF
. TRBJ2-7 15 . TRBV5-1 TGCGCCAGCAGCTTGGCTGCAGGGGAACCGGTCGAGCAGTACTTC CASSLAAGEPVEQYF
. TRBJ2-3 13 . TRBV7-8 TGTGCCAGCAGCTTAGGACGCTTCGATACGCAGTATTTT CASSLGRFDTQYF
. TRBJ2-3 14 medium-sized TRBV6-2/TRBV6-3 TGTGCCAGCAGGGGGCTACACGGCACAGATACGCAGTATTTT CASRGLHGTDTQYF
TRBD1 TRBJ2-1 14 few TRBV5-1 TGCGCCAGCAGCTTGGAAAGGGGGCGAAATGAGCAGTTCTTC CASSLERGRNEQFF
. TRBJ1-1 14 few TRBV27 TGTGCCAGCAGTAACCCAGGAGGGAGGACTGAAGCTTTCTTT CASSNPGGRTEAFF
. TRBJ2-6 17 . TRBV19 TGTGCCAGTAGTATAGAGGGATACTCACTTGGGGCCAACGTCCTGACTTTC CASSIEGYSLGANVLTF
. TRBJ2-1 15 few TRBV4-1 TGCGCCAGCAGCCAACTTTTGAGCTCCTACAATGAGCAGTTCTTC CASSQLLSSYNEQFF
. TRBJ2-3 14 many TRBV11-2 TGTGCCAGCAGCTTCCGAGGGGCGTCTGATACGCAGTATTTT CASSFRGASDTQYF
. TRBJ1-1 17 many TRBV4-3 TGCGCCAGCAGCCAAGATAGGGGACCTCCCGTAATGACTGAAGCTTTCTTT CASSQDRGPPVMTEAFF
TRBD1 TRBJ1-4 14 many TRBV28 TGTGCCAGCAGTTCGACAGGGTTGGATGAAAAACTGTTTTTT CASSSTGLDEKLFF
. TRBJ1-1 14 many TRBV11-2 TGTGCCAGCAGCTGGACCTTTAATAGCCCTGAAGCTTTCTTT CASSWTFNSPEAFF
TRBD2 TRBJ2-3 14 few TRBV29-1 TGCAGCGTTTCAGGAGCGGGAGGGGCAGATACGCAGTATTTT CSVSGAGGADTQYF
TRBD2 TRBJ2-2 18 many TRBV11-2 TGTGCCAGCAGCTTGGGACTTTTAGCGGGGACGAACACCGGGGAGCTGTTTTTT CASSLGLLAGTNTGELFF
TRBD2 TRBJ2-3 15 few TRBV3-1 TGTGCCAGCAGCCAGAGGACTAGCGGAACAGATACGCAGTATTTT CASSQRTSGTDTQYF
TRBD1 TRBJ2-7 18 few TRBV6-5 TGTGCCAGCAGTTACCCCCATCCCGGGACAGTGAGCTCCTACGAGCAGTACTTC CASSYPHPGTVSSYEQYF
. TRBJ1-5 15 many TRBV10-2 TGCGCCAGCAGTGAGTCAAGCCAGTCCAATCAGCCCCAGCATTTT CASSESSQSNQPQHF
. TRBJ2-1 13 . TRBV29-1 TGCAGCGTTAGGTCTAGCTCCTACAATGAGCAGTTCTTC CSVRSSSYNEQFF
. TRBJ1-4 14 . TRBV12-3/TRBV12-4 TGTGCCAGCAGCCCCTCGGGGGGAGTTGAAAAACTGTTTTTT CASSPSGGVEKLFF
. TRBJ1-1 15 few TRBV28 TGTGCCAGCGGGGCATTCAGGCCGTCGAACACTGAAGCTTTCTTT CASGAFRPSNTEAFF
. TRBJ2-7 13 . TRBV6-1 TGTGCCAGCAGTGCAGTGAACTCCTACGAGCAGTACTTC CASSAVNSYEQYF
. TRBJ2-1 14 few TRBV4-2 TGTGCCAGCAGCCAAGATCGGCCACGCGATGAGCAGTTCTTC CASSQDRPRDEQFF
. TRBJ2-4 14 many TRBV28 TGTGCCAGCAGTTTATTCCAGGTCTCAGGGATTCAGTACTTC CASSLFQVSGIQYF
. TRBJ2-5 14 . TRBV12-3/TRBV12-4 TGTGCCAGCACCCCGGGACACCTGGGGGAGACCCAGTACTTC CASTPGHLGETQYF
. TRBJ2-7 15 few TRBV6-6 TGTGCCAGCAGTTACTCGAGTTCGCCGGACTACGAGCAGTACTTC CASSYSSSPDYEQYF
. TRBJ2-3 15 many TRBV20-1 TGCAGTGCTGCCTTTACGGGGAAGGGCACAGATACGCAGTATTTT CSAAFTGKGTDTQYF
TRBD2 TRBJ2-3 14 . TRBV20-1 TGCAGTGCTAGAGATAGCGGGAGTGTATATACGCAGTATTTT CSARDSGSVYTQYF
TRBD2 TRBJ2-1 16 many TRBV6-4 TGTGCCAGCAGTGACTCCGACATAGCGGGAGGCGGTGAGCAGTTCTTC CASSDSDIAGGGEQFF
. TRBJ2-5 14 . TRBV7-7 TGTGCCAGCAGCTTGGGGGGGACACAAGAGACCCAGTACTTC CASSLGGTQETQYF
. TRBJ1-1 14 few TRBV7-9 TGTGCCAGCAGTATCACCCCCAGGGGCACTGAAGCTTTCTTT CASSITPRGTEAFF
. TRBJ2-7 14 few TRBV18 TGTGTCAGCTCACCATACCGGGACACTTACGAGCAGTACTTC CVSSPYRDTYEQYF
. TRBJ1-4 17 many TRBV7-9 TGTGCCAGCAGCTTAGCCCTCGACAGCGGTACTAATGAAAAACTGTTTTTT CASSLALDSGTNEKLFF
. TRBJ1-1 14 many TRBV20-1 TGCAGTGCTAGAGAACCGGGACACCACACTGAAGCTTTCTTT CSAREPGHHTEAFF
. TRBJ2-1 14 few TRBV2 TGTGCCAGCAGTGAACCAACGGTTTACAATGAGCAGTTCTTC CASSEPTVYNEQFF
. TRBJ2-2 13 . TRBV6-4 TGTGCCAGCAGTGAGAGGTACACCGGGGAGCTGTTTTTT CASSERYTGELFF
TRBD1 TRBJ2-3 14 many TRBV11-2 TGTGCCAGCAGCCGAGGGGGCGACACAGATACGCAGTATTTT CASSRGGDTDTQYF
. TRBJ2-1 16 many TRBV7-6 TGTGCCAGCAGCTTAGAGACGGGGGTCCTTCACAATGAGCAGTTCTTC CASSLETGVLHNEQFF
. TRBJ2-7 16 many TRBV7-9 TGTGCCAGCAGCTTAATTAACTCCCTGACATGGAAGGAGCAGTACTTC CASSLINSLTWKEQYF
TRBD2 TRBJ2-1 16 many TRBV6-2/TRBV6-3 TGTGCCAGCACCGAGAGCGGGAGGAAGTCCTACAATGAGCAGTTCTTC CASTESGRKSYNEQFF
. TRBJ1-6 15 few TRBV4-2 TGTGCCAGCAGCCAAGGTCACAGCGGAAATTCACCCCTCCACTTT CASSQGHSGNSPLHF
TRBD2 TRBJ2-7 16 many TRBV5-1 TGCGCCAGCAGCCCCCTTCAGACTAGCGGGAGAGGCGAGCAGTACTTC CASSPLQTSGRGEQYF
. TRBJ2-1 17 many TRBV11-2 TGTGCCAGCAGCTTGGGGGACGGTTGGCGCGTATACAATGAGCAGTTCTTC CASSLGDGWRVYNEQFF
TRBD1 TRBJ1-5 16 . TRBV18 TGTGCCAGCTCCCCTGGACAGGGGGCTTATGGGGAGCCCCAGCATTTT CASSPGQGAYGEPQHF
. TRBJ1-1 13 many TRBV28 TGTGCCAGCAGTTTATCCCGGAACACTGAAGCTTTCTTT CASSLSRNTEAFF
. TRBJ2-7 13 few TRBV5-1 TGCGCCAGCCGTACGGAACCTCCCTACGAGCAGTACTTC CASRTEPPYEQYF
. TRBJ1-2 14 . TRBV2 TGTGCCAGCAGTGAACAGGGGACTAACTATGGCTACACCTTC CASSEQGTNYGYTF
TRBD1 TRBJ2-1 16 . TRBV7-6 TGTGCCAGCAGCCTCCCCGGGGGACAGGGTATCAATGAGCAGTTCTTC CASSLPGGQGINEQFF
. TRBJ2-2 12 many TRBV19 TGTGCCAGCCGGGCTGCCACCGGGGAGCTGTTTTTT CASRAATGELFF
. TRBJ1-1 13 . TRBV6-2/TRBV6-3 TGTGCCAGCAGTTCAGGGGAAGGTACTGAAGCTTTCTTT CASSSGEGTEAFF
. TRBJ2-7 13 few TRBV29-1 TGCAGCCCGGACAGACGGCGCTCCTACGAGCAGTACTTC CSPDRRRSYEQYF
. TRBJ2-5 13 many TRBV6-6 TGTGCCAGCAGTAGAGGGGGATTCGAGACCCAGTACTTC CASSRGGFETQYF
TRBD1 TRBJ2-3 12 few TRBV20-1 TGCAGTGCTGTTGGACAGGCAGATACGCAGTATTTT CSAVGQADTQYF